These 22 T cell receptor beta chains came from one sample sequenced in a study of blood T cell repertoires in COVID-19. Assay: immunoSEQ multiplex PCR; the TCRdb copy retains only in-frame clones and omits some. The sample lists 78,000 or so clones, roughly 87% seen once, with less than 7% in the top ten. The material sequenced was peripheral blood. Receptors originate from a woman in her 50s with acute or convalescent COVID-19.

This clone was counted only a few times. The CDR3 reads CASSPGQGRTQYF. In DNA, the CDR3 is TGTGCCAGCAGTCCGGGACAGGGGAGAACCCAGTACTTC. The gene calls are TRBV27 and TRBJ2-5, with 10 bases identical to TRBD1. Germline-derived CDR1 and CDR2 are MNHEY and SMNVEV (reference sequence). The CDR3 totals 13 residues. V shed 5 bases and J 8 bases; nucleotides not matched to a gene: 5.

The chain links TRBV24-1 to TRBJ2-1, with 7 bases lining up with TRBD2. The CDR3 has 15 residues. Looked up from germline, CDR1 is KGHDR and CDR2 is SFDVKD. Losses at the gene ends were 7 bases for V and 3 bases for J; bases not matched to a gene: 8. This CDR3 reads CATSAHERGYNEQFF. CDR3 bases: TGTGCCACCAGCGCTCATGAGCGGGGCTACAATGAGCAGTTCTTC.

The chain joins TRBV9 to TRBJ2-7; tentative D call: TRBD1 (5 bases). The V gene lost 4 bases and the J gene lost 4 bases, with 18 bases spanning the gap. The CDR3 spans 15 residues. Germline-derived CDR1 and CDR2 are SGDLS and YYNGEE. The CDR3 DNA is TGTGCCAGCAGCCCCAGGGTGGGCAGGGTGTACGAGCAGTACTTC. The encoded protein is CASSPRVGRVYEQYF.

This chain uses TRBV9 with TRBJ2-1, with TRBD2 matching 13 bases. Per germline, CDR1 SGDLS and CDR2 YYNGEE. With V trimmed by 7 bases and J by 8 bases, 3 bases remained unmatched. The CDR3 loop spans 13 amino acids. CDR3 bases: TGTGCCAGCGGGACTAGCGGGACTCATGAGCAGTTCTTC. Amino acid sequence: CASGTSGTHEQFF.

The chain recombines TRBV11-3 with TRBJ2-7; TRBD2 matches 10 bases. The V gene end was trimmed by 5 bases and the J gene end by 6 bases; junction bases not matched to a gene: 13. The germline gives CDR1 SGHNT, CDR2 YENEEA. CDR3 length: 16 residues. DNA for the CDR3: TGTGCCAGCAGCCAGAGGACTAGCGGAGGGGATCCCGAGCAGTACTTC. Amino acids: CASSQRTSGGDPEQYF.

This chain joins TRBV25-1 and TRBJ1-2; 10 bases map to TRBD1. The CDR3 totals 14 residues. Germline CDR1 reads MGHDK; CDR2 reads SYGVNS. V was pared by 2 bases and J by 4 bases, with 1 base of the junction left unmatched. For the CDR3, the DNA is TGTGCCAGCAGTGAAGGGGACAGGGGCTATGGCTACACCTTC. Residues: CASSEGDRGYGYTF.

CDR3 coding DNA: TGTGCCAGCAGCTTAGACAGGAACAATGAAAAACTGTTTTTT. This translates into CASSLDRNNEKLFF. The chain employs TRBV7-8 and TRBJ1-4, with D possibly matching TRBD1 (5 bases). The germline gives CDR1 SGHVS, CDR2 FQNEAQ. The V end was cut by 1 base, the J end by 5 bases, with 8 bases between. The CDR3 spans 14 residues. Supplemented by reference TRBV7-8 and TRBJ1-4, the full variable domain reads GAGVSQSPRYKVAKRGQDVALRCDPISGHVSLFWYQQALGQGPEFLTYFQNEAQLDKSGLPSDRFFAERPEGSVSTLKIQRTQQEDSAVYLCASSLDRNNEKLFFGSGTQLSVL.

The CDR3 spells CASSPPGTGQETQYF. The CDR3 DNA reads TGTGCCAGCAGCCCCCCCGGGACAGGACAAGAGACCCAGTACTTC. V gene TRBV4-2 combines with J gene TRBJ2-5; 8 bases map to TRBD1. Trimming at V came to 4 bases and at J to 2 bases, leaving 6 bases not matched to a gene. Germline CDR1 LGHNA, CDR2 YNFKEQ. The CDR3 has 15 amino acids.

This clone came up a few times. V usage is TRBV6-5 and J usage is TRBJ1-3; D is ambiguous. V dropped 8 bases and J dropped 0 bases, with 11 bases sitting between them. Germline CDR1 and CDR2: MNHEY and SVGAGI. This CDR3 has 14 residues. The CDR3 region has the DNA TGTGCCAGCGGAGGAAACCTCTCTGGAAACACCATATATTTT. Amino acid sequence: CASGGNLSGNTIYF.

V is TRBV4-2 and J is TRBJ1-2; 7 nucleotides agree with TRBD1. The junction had 9 bases not matched to a gene; V was cut back by 4 bases and J by 4 bases. Looked up from germline, CDR1 is LGHNA and CDR2 is YNFKEQ. The CDR3 has 15 residues. In DNA, the CDR3 is TGTGCCAGCAGCCCCGACAGGGTTAAGGGCTATGGCTACACCTTC. Encoded protein: CASSPDRVKGYGYTF.

CDR3 sequence: CASSQLAGTGWGAFF. The CDR3, as DNA: TGTGCCAGCAGCCAGCTTGCCGGGACAGGGTGGGGAGCTTTCTTT. This chain uses TRBV3-1 (or the pseudogene TRBV3-2) with TRBJ1-1; TRBD1 matches 9 bases. The CDR3 consists of 15 residues. With V trimmed by 3 bases and J by 10 bases, 12 bases remained unmatched. Germline V gives CDR1 LGHDT, CDR2 YNNKEL (reference sequence).

V usage is TRBV18 and J usage is TRBJ2-7; D is perhaps TRBD2 (6 bases). Trimming cost V 2 bases and J 0 bases, with 11 bases left between them. The CDR3 runs to 15 residues. Looked up from germline, CDR1 is KGHSH and CDR2 is LQKENI. The CDR3 reads CASSPGAGSSYEQYF. In DNA, the CDR3 is TGTGCCAGCTCACCAGGGGCGGGGAGCTCCTACGAGCAGTACTTC.

V is TRBV6-5 and J is TRBJ2-1; 8 bases agree with TRBD1. The CDR3 runs to 15 residues. V dropped 6 bases and J dropped 10; count of bases not matched to a gene: 14. CDR1 and CDR2 from the germline V gene are MNHEY and SVGAGI. Written as DNA, the CDR3 is TGTGCCAGCAGCCCCACCGCGGCAGGGGGCAGGGAGCAGTTCTTC. This codes for CASSPTAAGGREQFF.

This clone was observed a handful of times. The chain couples TRBV7-9 to TRBJ2-5; 9 bases match TRBD2. J was trimmed by 4 bases and V by 2 bases; bases with no gene match: 5. Germline V CDR1 and CDR2: SEHNR, FQNEAQ (reference sequence). This CDR3 region has 15 residues. DNA for the CDR3: TGTGCCAGCAGCTTAAGAGCTAGCGGGATAGAGACCCAGTACTTC. This gives the protein CASSLRASGIETQYF.

V and J are TRBV21-1 and TRBJ1-2; whether TRBD1, the table's D call, matches the DNA was not checked. TRBV21-1 corresponds to a pseudogene. The CDR3 is 17 residues long. Written as DNA, the CDR3 is TGTGCCAGCAGCAAACCCCTTAGGGACAGGGGAAGTCAGGGCTACACCTTC. The encoded protein is CASSKPLRDRGSQGYTF.

The rearrangement joins TRBV30 to TRBJ1-2; D ambiguous. The length of the CDR3 is 11 residues. The germline V gene encodes CDR1 GTSNPN and CDR2 SVGIG (reference sequence). The germline V and J ends were trimmed by 3 bases and 5 bases, with 7 bases remaining between them. Written as DNA, the CDR3 is TGTGCCTGGAGCCTCCGGTATGGCTACACCTTC. This translates into CAWSLRYGYTF.

The chain recombines TRBV6-5 with TRBJ1-1, with TRBD1 identical over 9 bases. V gave up 8 bases and J gave up 12 bases; unmatched junction bases: 7. Per germline, CDR1 MNHEY and CDR2 SVGAGI. CDR3 size: 11 residues. CDR3 residues: CASGPDRGTFF. The CDR3 DNA is TGTGCCAGCGGACCGGACAGGGGAACTTTCTTT.

This clone was counted only a few times. This chain joins TRBV19 and TRBJ1-5; D is ambiguous. V was cut by 6 bases and J by 4 bases, with 7 bases left in between. CDR3 size: 12 residues. The germline V gene encodes CDR1 LNHDA and CDR2 SQIVND (reference sequence). The CDR3 sequence is CASRPGNQPQHF. CDR3 nucleotides: TGTGCCAGTAGGCCGGGGAATCAGCCCCAGCATTTT.

This chain joins TRBV7-3 and TRBJ2-3; D may be TRBD1 (5 bases). The CDR3 is 15 residues long. Between the trimmed V and J ends, which lost 3 bases and 3 bases, there was a span of 13 bases. CDR1 SGHTA and CDR2 FQGTGA come from the germline V gene. CDR3 coding DNA: TGTGCCAGCAGCTTCGACAGTCCCCCTACAGATACGCAGTATTTT. Encoded protein: CASSFDSPPTDTQYF.

This rearrangement joins TRBV19 to TRBJ1-1; no clear D. The CDR3 is 13 amino acids. Between the trimmed V and J ends, which lost 4 bases and 7 bases, there was a span of 13 bases. The germline V gene encodes CDR1 LNHDA and CDR2 SQIVND (reference sequence). CDR3 in amino acids: CASSRRAVNEAFF. The CDR3 bases are TGTGCCAGTAGTAGGCGGGCGGTTAATGAAGCTTTCTTT.

The V call is TRBV6-1, the J call TRBJ1-5; 9 bases align to TRBD1. The CDR3 runs 16 residues. V lost 3 bases and J lost 7; bases outside the gene matches: 10. Germline loops: CDR1 MNHNS, CDR2 SASEGT. As DNA, the CDR3 is TGTGCCAGCAGTGACCGACAGGGGGGTTCCCGACAGCCCCAGCATTTT. Encoded protein: CASSDRQGGSRQPQHF.

V usage is TRBV28 and J usage is TRBJ2-7, with D possibly being TRBD1 (6 bases). This CDR3 spans 13 amino acids. V was shortened by 3 bases and J by 2 bases, with 8 bases between the two germline ends. Germline V CDR1 and CDR2: MDHEN, SYDVKM. The CDR3 DNA reads TGTGCCAGCAGTTTTACAGGGCCCTACGAGCAGTACTTC. This translates into CASSFTGPYEQYF.